This T cell receptor (beta chain) was recorded in a study of cytomegalovirus exposure and HLA in healthy donors. The CDR3 is 13 residues long. From germline, CDR1 is SGHTS and CDR2 YDEGEE. Trimming removed 1 base from V and 1 base from J, with 5 bases in between. A word on this clone: The antigen is undetermined.

Broader study findings: There were three CMV-associated chains whose specificity for CMV antigens was confirmed in vitro. For most subjects, TCR beta sequences were reported to predict HLA-A and HLA-B alleles with accuracy. TCR beta chains numbering more than 150 were designated cytomegalovirus-associated.

Both 60 Vbeta primers and 13 Jbeta primers went into the PCR. As handled by the study authors: Later, an analysis found approximately 80 million unique TCR beta chains, and about 10 million of these were shared. Produced via immunoSEQ multiplex PCR; TCRdb's table is partial and in-frame only. V, J and clone size derive from that table, while D and trimming were established from the DNA sequence. Found here are 140,000 or so clones, about 64% of them singletons; the top ten hold approximately 4.3%. This sequence joins TRBV5-8 and TRBJ2-5; the D is unclear. The TCR was taken from a man aged 55 to 69 in good health and CMV-seronegative. The sample consisted of PBMCs. CDR3 amino acids: CASSLRSQETQYF. CDR3 nucleotide sequence: TGTGCCAGCAGCTTGCGCAGCCAAGAGACCCAGTACTTC. The variable domain in full, completed from reference TRBV5-8 and TRBJ2-5, reads EAGVTQSPTHLIKTRGQQATLRCSPISGHTSVYWYQQALGLGLQFLLWYDEGEERNRGNFPPRFSGRQFPNYSSELNVNALELEDSALYLCASSLRSQETQYFGPGTRLLVL.